These 28 T cell receptor beta chains came from one sample sequenced in a study of OX40 agonist ivuxolimab in advanced cancers. Data came from immunoSEQ multiplex PCR; TCRdb stores just in-frame clones and leaves some out. The repertoire includes 60,000 to 85,000 clones, 80% to 90% of them detected once, and approximately 4% sits in the top ten. Sequenced material: CD4+ or CD8+ T cells sorted from blood, taken in a trial of the OX40 agonist ivuxolimab. The receptors were sampled from an adult with an advanced solid tumor such as melanoma, head and neck, liver or kidney cancer.

The chain joins TRBV10-3 to TRBJ2-7; D possibly uses TRBD1 or TRBD2 (5 bases each). Looked up from germline, CDR1 is ENHRY and CDR2 is SYGVKD. This CDR3 contains 14 residues. With 0 bases removed from V and 4 bases from J, the gap between germline ends came to 10 bases. In nucleotides, the CDR3 is TGTGCCATCAGTGAGTCTGGGACCGAATACGAGCAGTACTTC. Its protein product is CAISESGTEYEQYF.

The chain uses TRBV4-1 and TRBJ2-6, with 10 bases aligning to TRBD2. CDR1 and CDR2 from the germline V gene are MGHRA and YSYEKL. J was trimmed by 0 bases and V by 4 bases; bases with no gene match: 9. This CDR3 comprises 19 residues. DNA for the CDR3: TGCGCCAGCAGCCCTGGACTAGCGGTAACCATCTCTGGGGCCAACGTCCTGACTTTC. It translates to CASSPGLAVTISGANVLTF.

The chain couples TRBV28 to TRBJ2-1; no clear D gene. This CDR3 comprises 18 residues. The V and J ends lost 3 bases and 0 bases respectively, with 18 bases between them. Germline CDR1 MDHEN, CDR2 SYDVKM. CDR3 protein: CASSFPLLRPRSYNEQFF. The CDR3 region has the DNA TGTGCCAGCAGTTTTCCCCTCCTTCGACCCCGCTCCTACAATGAGCAGTTCTTC.

The V gene is TRBV10-3, the J gene TRBJ1-2, with 12 bases fitting TRBD1. The germline gives CDR1 ENHRY, CDR2 SYGVKD. CDR3 length equals 16 residues. Unmatched junction bases numbered 6, after V lost 3 bases and J lost 4 bases. DNA for the CDR3: TGTGCCATCAGTGATGCGGGACAGGGGGCCGGCTATGGCTACACCTTC. Translating it yields CAISDAGQGAGYGYTF.

With respect to this clone: At the DNA level, this CDR3 is encoded by other sequences in the same sample as well. The genes are TRBV4-1 and TRBJ2-5; D is uncertain. Germline V gene data show CDR1 as MGHRA and CDR2 as YSYEKL. The CDR3 totals 11 residues. V was clipped by 0 bases and J by 4 bases, with 0 bases between them. CDR3 DNA: TGCGCCAGCAGCCAAGAAGAGACCCAGTACTTC. Protein: CASSQEETQYF.

This clone has a handful of counts. V is TRBV29-1 and J is TRBJ1-1; 10 nucleotides align to TRBD1. Trimming at V came to 6 bases and at J to 11 bases, leaving 9 bases not matched to a gene. Germline V CDR1 and CDR2: SQVTM, ANQGSEA. The CDR3 has 12 residues. The CDR3: CSVTGGNSPAFF. CDR3 nucleotide sequence: TGCAGCGTGACAGGGGGCAACTCCCCTGCTTTCTTT.

V gene TRBV2 combines with J gene TRBJ1-2; no reliable D call. Trimming removed 6 bases at V and 2 bases at J, with 4 bases between. Germline V gene sequence: CDR1 SNHLY, CDR2 FYNNEI. CDR3 length: 11 residues. DNA of the CDR3: TGTGCCAGCAGCGTAAACTATGGCTACACCTTC. This codes for CASSVNYGYTF.

The rearrangement joins TRBV27 to TRBJ2-5, with 8 positions matching TRBD2. V lost 5 bases to trimming and J lost 7 bases; unmatched junction nucleotides: 9. This CDR3 contains 14 residues. Germline V gene lookup returns CDR1 MNHEY and CDR2 SMNVEV (reference sequence). CDR3 protein: CASSGAGAAGTQYF. The CDR3 DNA reads as TGTGCCAGCAGTGGAGCGGGAGCCGCAGGGACCCAGTACTTC.

V and J are TRBV6-5 and TRBJ2-1; TRBD2 aligns across 11 bases. This CDR3 comprises 15 residues. V was clipped by 0 bases and J by 8 bases; unmatched bases: 3. Germline V gene data show CDR1 as MNHEY and CDR2 as SVGAGI. In nucleotides, the CDR3 is TGTGCCAGCAGTTACTCCCTAGCGGGAGGTTATGAGCAGTTCTTC. Encoded protein: CASSYSLAGGYEQFF.

The V call is TRBV4-3, the J call TRBJ2-3, with D possibly TRBD1 on 6 matching bases. Trimming removed 1 base from V and 3 bases from J, with 11 bases in between. This CDR3 is built from 15 residues. The germline gives CDR1 LGHNA, CDR2 YSLEER. CDR3 sequence (DNA): TGCGCCAGCAGCCAAGTGACAGGAGGAACAGATACGCAGTATTTT. Residues: CASSQVTGGTDTQYF.

This chain links TRBV4-2 with TRBJ2-3; D is unresolved. The CDR3 contains 13 residues. Germline CDR1 is LGHNA and CDR2 is YNFKEQ. V lost 3 bases and J lost 3, with 7 bases in between. The CDR3 nucleotides read TGTGCCAGCAGCCATGCCGGGACAGATACGCAGTATTTT. Protein product: CASSHAGTDTQYF.

V and J are TRBV7-2 and TRBJ1-5; a possible D gene is TRBD1 (5 bases). Germline CDR1 SGHTA, CDR2 FQGNSA. Trimming left V 5 bases short and J 4 bases short, with 15 bases between. CDR3 length: 15 amino acids. Here the CDR3 DNA reads TGTGCCAGCAGCCCACAGGTTACCACTAATCAGCCCCAGCATTTT. Its translation: CASSPQVTTNQPQHF.

The chain combines TRBV5-4 with TRBJ2-3, with 7 bases aligning to TRBD2. This CDR3 has 16 amino acids. V shed 4 bases and J 1 base; nucleotides not matched to a gene: 9. Germline V gene data show CDR1 as SGHNT and CDR2 as YYREEE (reference sequence). DNA for the CDR3: TGTGCCAGCAGCCGAGGGGCGGGAGACGGCACAGATACGCAGTATTTT. Encoded protein: CASSRGAGDGTDTQYF.

This chain connects TRBV28 to TRBJ2-3; D is unresolved. The V gene lost 2 bases and the J gene lost 3 bases, with 3 bases spanning the gap. Germline V gene data show CDR1 as MDHEN and CDR2 as SYDVKM. This CDR3 spans 12 amino acids. The DNA for the CDR3 is TGTGCCAGCAGTTTAGGTACAGATACGCAGTATTTT. It yields the protein CASSLGTDTQYF.

Only one count was recorded for this clone. The rearrangement joins TRBV7-9 to TRBJ2-7, with 9 bases aligning to TRBD1. The CDR3 loop spans 16 amino acids. From germline, CDR1 is SEHNR and CDR2 FQNEAQ (reference sequence). The ends lost 2 bases at V and 1 base at J; junction bases unmatched: 6. The CDR3, as DNA: TGTGCCAGCAGCTTATTTGGGACAGGGCTTTCCTACGAGCAGTACTTC. Its translation: CASSLFGTGLSYEQYF.

Remarks on this clone: The junction departs from germline at one end; a sequencing error may be responsible. The J gene is TRBJ2-1, the V gene TRBV7-3; no firm D call. This CDR3 region has 13 residues. Germline V lookup: CDR1 SGHTA, CDR2 FQGTGA. The DNA of the CDR3 is TGTGCCAGCAGCCTAACGCCCTACAATGAGCAGTTCTTC. This codes for CASSLTPYNEQFF.

The V and J genes are TRBV7-3 and TRBJ2-5; D not certain. Trimming removed 5 bases at V and 2 bases at J, with 9 bases between. The CDR3 extends over 13 amino acids. CDR1 and CDR2 from the germline V gene are SGHTA and FQGTGA. The CDR3 here is CASSQQTQETQYF. The CDR3 DNA is TGTGCCAGCAGCCAACAGACACAAGAGACCCAGTACTTC.

The chain joins TRBV29-1 to TRBJ2-7, with D maybe TRBD2 (6 bases). V shed 6 bases and J shed 5 bases, with 17 bases lying between them. CDR3 length: 13 amino acids. Germline V gene lookup returns CDR1 SQVTM and CDR2 ANQGSEA. The CDR3 region has the DNA TGCAGCGTCGCCGCTAGCGCTGCACACGAGCAGTACTTC. The encoded protein is CSVAASAAHEQYF.

This clone showed up just once. J is TRBJ1-3 and V is TRBV4-3; no clear D gene. Germline V gives CDR1 LGHNA, CDR2 YSLEER. The CDR3 is 16 amino acids. Trimming removed 4 bases at V and 0 bases at J, with 13 bases between. The CDR3 region has the DNA TGCGCCAGCAGCCGAGAGCCCCAGTACTCTGGAAACACCATATATTTT. Translated: CASSREPQYSGNTIYF.

The chain recombines TRBV5-1 with TRBJ2-1; 12 nucleotides line up with TRBD2. This CDR3 has 13 residues. V lost 0 bases and J lost 14; bases outside the gene matches: 3. In germline, CDR1 is SGHRS, CDR2 YFSETQ. In DNA form, the CDR3 reads TGCGCCAGCAGCTTGGGGACTAGCGGGATTGAGTTCTTC. Translated: CASSLGTSGIEFF. The full variable domain, rest sourced from reference TRBV5-1 and TRBJ2-1, is KAGVTQTPRYLIKTRGQQVTLSCSPISGHRSVSWYQQTPGQGLQFLFEYFSETQRNKGNFPGRFSGRQFSNSRSEMNVSTLELGDSALYLCASSLGTSGIEFFGPGTRLTVL.

The gene calls are TRBV19 and TRBJ1-4; the match to TRBD1 covers 7 bases. Germline values: CDR1 LNHDA, CDR2 SQIVND (reference sequence). The CDR3 length is 15 residues. Trimming at V came to 5 bases and at J to 7 bases, leaving 10 bases not matched to a gene. The CDR3 sequence is CASSLGGLRSEKLFF. The CDR3 DNA follows: TGTGCCAGTAGTCTAGGGGGCCTCAGAAGTGAAAAACTGTTTTTT.

The J gene is TRBJ2-2, the V gene TRBV4-1; 9 bases line up with TRBD2. Germline CDR1 reads MGHRA; CDR2 reads YSYEKL. The CDR3 has 19 residues. Trimming at V came to 0 bases and at J to 2 bases, leaving 10 bases not matched to a gene. This CDR3 reads CASSQDWRLAGINTGELFF. Written as DNA, the CDR3 is TGCGCCAGCAGCCAAGATTGGAGGCTAGCGGGAATAAACACCGGGGAGCTGTTTTTT.

The CDR3 sequence: CASSSSHSREQYF. DNA for the CDR3: TGTGCCAGCAGTTCCTCCCACAGCCGTGAGCAGTACTTC. The chain employs TRBV27 and TRBJ2-7, with no clear D. The germline gives CDR1 MNHEY, CDR2 SMNVEV (reference sequence). V shed 4 bases and J shed 7 bases, with 14 bases lying between them. The CDR3 spans 13 residues.

The J gene is TRBJ2-7, the V gene TRBV29-1, with D perhaps TRBD1 (5 bases). CDR1 is SQVTM, CDR2 ANQGSEA, per germline. The CDR3 has 13 amino acids. V lost 3 bases, J lost 1 base, and 10 bases lay in between. The CDR3 is CSVDGQGSYEQYF. Written as DNA, the CDR3 is TGCAGCGTTGATGGGCAGGGTTCCTACGAGCAGTACTTC.

This chain uses TRBV6-5 with TRBJ2-7; unclear D gene. V lost 0 bases to trimming and J lost 7 bases, with 16 bases between them. The V gene's germline CDR1 is MNHEY and CDR2 SVGAGI. The CDR3 consists of 15 residues. The CDR3 reads CASSYSSGTPTEQYF. The DNA of the CDR3 is TGTGCCAGCAGTTACTCGAGTGGAACACCAACGGAGCAGTACTTC.

This chain joins TRBV6-6 and TRBJ1-1; D possibly corresponds to TRBD1 (5 bases). This CDR3 is 13 amino acids long. Germline V gene sequence: CDR1 MNHNY, CDR2 SVGAGI (reference sequence). V was trimmed by 4 bases and J by 1 base, leaving 7 bases between them. CDR3 DNA: TGTGCCAGCAGTTTCGGACAGAACACTGAAGCTTTCTTT. This encodes CASSFGQNTEAFF.

This clone came up once. In nucleotides, the CDR3 is TGTGCCAGCAGCATTACAGGGGGTTTTGGAAACACCATATATTTT. Protein: CASSITGGFGNTIYF. This chain connects TRBV7-2 to TRBJ1-3; 8 bases map to TRBD1. V lost 5 bases, J lost 3 bases, and 6 bases stayed unmatched. The CDR3 is made up of 15 amino acids. Germline loops: CDR1 SGHTA, CDR2 FQGNSA. Drawing the rest from reference TRBV7-2 and TRBJ1-3, the complete variable domain is GAGVSQSPSNKVTEKGKDVELRCDPISGHTALYWYRQSLGQGLEFLIYFQGNSAPDKSGLPSDRFSAERTGGSVSTLTIQRTQQEDSAVYLCASSITGGFGNTIYFGEGSWLTVV.

The J gene is TRBJ2-3, the V gene TRBV6-5; D unresolved. The CDR3 totals 14 residues. Trimming took off 0 bases at V and 2 bases at J, with 6 bases between the two ends. Germline V gene sequence: CDR1 MNHEY, CDR2 SVGAGI. Here the CDR3 DNA reads TGTGCCAGCAGTTACTCTGGCACCACAGATACGCAGTATTTT. Protein: CASSYSGTTDTQYF.